Below are 20 T cell receptor beta chains sequenced from a single sample in a study of glioma-infiltrating T cells after dendritic cell vaccination. Produced via immunoSEQ multiplex PCR; TCRdb's table is partial and in-frame only. The sample shows 60,000 to 70,000 clones, 82% of them seen only once. Sequenced material: blood, taken before dendritic cell vaccination. The receptor source for this set is a human donor with glioblastoma.

This clone has only one observation. The chain is built from TRBV4-1 and TRBJ1-5; D not resolved. This CDR3 region has 17 residues. V lost 2 bases and J lost 0, with 14 bases in between. CDR1 and CDR2 from the germline V gene are MGHRA and YSYEKL. For the CDR3, the DNA is TGCGCCAGCAGCCAAATTGCAATAGGACTTAGCAATCAGCCCCAGCATTTT. Translated: CASSQIAIGLSNQPQHF.

The chain employs TRBV27 and TRBJ2-5, with TRBD1 matching 7 bases. CDR3 length equals 14 residues. Germline CDR1 MNHEY, CDR2 SMNVEV (reference sequence). V lost 6 bases to trimming and J lost 2 bases; unmatched junction nucleotides: 6. CDR3 amino acids: CASSPQGTQETQYF. In nucleotides, the CDR3 is TGTGCCAGCAGCCCACAGGGGACACAAGAGACCCAGTACTTC.

This rearrangement joins TRBV30 to TRBJ2-3; D not certain. Trimming removed 2 bases at V and 2 bases at J, with 5 bases between. Germline CDR1 and CDR2: GTSNPN and SVGIG (reference sequence). This CDR3 contains 12 residues. In DNA, the CDR3 is TGTGCCTGGAGTCCCCTCACAGATACGCAGTATTTT. Protein sequence: CAWSPLTDTQYF.

V and J are TRBV7-8 and TRBJ2-7, with 9 positions matching TRBD1. The CDR3 has 15 residues. Germline CDR1 and CDR2: SGHVS and FQNEAQ. The J segment lost 6 bases and the V segment lost 5 bases, leaving 11 bases of the junction unmatched. The CDR3 loop is CASSPGDRDFGEQYF. DNA of the CDR3: TGTGCCAGCAGCCCCGGGGACAGGGATTTTGGCGAGCAGTACTTC.

This chain links TRBV9 with TRBJ2-6; no firm D call. The V gene lost 5 bases and the J gene lost 0 bases, with 6 bases spanning the gap. The CDR3 runs to 14 residues. Germline V lookup: CDR1 SGDLS, CDR2 YYNGEE. The DNA for the CDR3 is TGTGCCAGCAGTCCCCTCTCTGGGGCCAACGTCCTGACTTTC. This sequence encodes CASSPLSGANVLTF.

The CDR3 DNA reads as TGCAGCGTCGGTACTGGCGGGGAGCTGTTTTTT. Encoded protein: CSVGTGGELFF. The V and J genes are TRBV29-1 and TRBJ2-2; no reliable D call. CDR3 size: 11 residues. With 6 bases removed from V and 7 bases from J, the gap between germline ends came to 9 bases. The germline CDR1 and CDR2 sequences are SQVTM and ANQGSEA.

This chain uses TRBV27 with TRBJ2-1; 10 bases line up with TRBD1. The CDR3 is 12 residues long. V was clipped by 5 bases and J by 14 bases; unmatched bases: 6. CDR1 is MNHEY and CDR2 is SMNVEV in the germline V gene (reference sequence). This chain's CDR3 is CASSPLGTGEFF. CDR3 coding DNA: TGTGCCAGCAGTCCGCTAGGGACAGGGGAGTTCTTC.

This chain uses TRBV2 with TRBJ1-4; tentative D call: TRBD1 (6 bases). The CDR3 has 16 residues. The V gene's germline CDR1 is SNHLY and CDR2 FYNNEI. Trimming took off 4 bases at V and 5 bases at J, with 17 bases between the two ends. The CDR3 region is CASSVGVFQGNEKLFF. The CDR3 bases are TGTGCCAGCAGTGTAGGTGTGTTCCAGGGGAATGAAAAACTGTTTTTT.

This clone has a handful of counts. The chain combines TRBV27 with TRBJ2-7; the D gene is possibly TRBD2 (6 bases). V lost 8 bases and J lost 9, with 17 bases in between. Germline V CDR1 and CDR2: MNHEY, SMNVEV (reference sequence). This CDR3 has 12 residues. This CDR3 is CASGTGSGGQYF. CDR3 DNA: TGTGCCAGCGGGACTGGAAGTGGGGGGCAGTACTTC.

This chain joins TRBV27 and TRBJ2-3; D call uncertain. CDR1 and CDR2 (germline): MNHEY, SMNVEV (reference sequence). The length of the CDR3 is 12 residues. Trimming took 5 bases from V and 0 from J, leaving 3 bases between them. The CDR3 DNA is TGTGCCAGCAGTCCAAGCACAGATACGCAGTATTTT. This translates into CASSPSTDTQYF.

V is TRBV19 and J is TRBJ1-5; no definite D call. This CDR3 comprises 13 residues. V gave up 6 bases and J gave up 2 bases, with 8 bases separating them. Germline lookup yields CDR1 LNHDA and CDR2 SQIVND (reference sequence). The CDR3 DNA sequence: TGTGCCAGTAGAAACGGTGGCAATCAGCCCCAGCATTTT. Amino acid sequence: CASRNGGNQPQHF.

The rearrangement links TRBV10-2 to TRBJ2-7, with TRBD2 matching over 11 bases. The germline gives CDR1 WSHSY, CDR2 SAAADI. There are 14 residues in the CDR3. The V and J ends lost 7 bases and 2 bases, in that order; junction bases with no gene match: 4. The CDR3 region is CASTPSGGTYEQYF. CDR3 nucleotides: TGCGCCAGCACCCCTAGCGGGGGGACCTACGAGCAGTACTTC.

This clone is judged medium-sized. The V and J genes are TRBV28 and TRBJ1-1; D remains ambiguous. The germline gives CDR1 MDHEN, CDR2 SYDVKM. This CDR3 region has 11 residues. Deletions cut 6 bases from V and 5 bases from J, with 7 bases between. The CDR3 protein is CASSTGTEAFF. In DNA, the CDR3 is TGTGCCAGCAGCACCGGGACTGAAGCTTTCTTT.

To note about this clone: In the same sample, other DNA sequences code for this CDR3. This chain joins TRBV4-1 and TRBJ2-3, with D perhaps TRBD1 (6 bases). The germline V gene has CDR1 MGHRA and CDR2 YSYEKL. This CDR3 region has 14 residues. Trimming shortened V by 4 bases and J by 3 bases, and 11 bases separated the two germline ends. CDR3 sequence (DNA): TGCGCCAGCAGCCCGGGACAAAGGACAGATACGCAGTATTTT. Protein sequence: CASSPGQRTDTQYF.

This clone was recorded only once. V is TRBV2 and J is TRBJ2-2; 16 nucleotides line up with TRBD2. V shed 8 bases and J 3 bases; nucleotides not matched to a gene: 9. Germline V gene lookup returns CDR1 SNHLY and CDR2 FYNNEI. This CDR3 is built from 18 residues. CDR3 DNA: TGTGCCAGCTCCGCCGGGACTAGCGGGGGGGCGGACACCGGGGAGCTGTTTTTT. Its protein product is CASSAGTSGGADTGELFF.

This clone was observed once. The junction and the germline gene differ at one end; a read error may be behind it. V gene TRBV2 combines with J gene TRBJ2-7; 7 bases map to TRBD1. Germline V CDR1 and CDR2: SNHLY, FYNNEI. The CDR3 extends over 10 amino acids. CDR3 residues: CASSERGGTF. The CDR3 nucleotides read TGTGCCAGCAGTGAACGAGGGGGCACCTTC.

The chain has TRBV19 and TRBJ1-1; no clear D gene. Germline assignment: CDR1 LNHDA and CDR2 SQIVND (reference sequence). This CDR3 has 15 amino acids. V lost 7 bases and J 1 base, leaving 16 bases between the germline ends. CDR3 sequence (DNA): TGTGCCAGTACTCCCGGAGGGCGCAGGAACACTGAAGCTTTCTTT. Translated: CASTPGGRRNTEAFF.

This clone was detected only a few times. The J gene is TRBJ2-1, the V gene TRBV5-4; 10 bases line up with TRBD1. Germline-derived CDR1 and CDR2 are SGHNT and YYREEE (reference sequence). V shed 5 bases, J shed 7 bases, and the junction held 12 bases outside the gene matches. This CDR3 has 16 amino acids. CDR3 protein: CASSPGGTGVLNEQFF. The CDR3 DNA is TGTGCCAGCAGTCCCGGCGGGACAGGGGTTTTGAATGAGCAGTTCTTC. Complete variable domain (other parts from reference TRBV5-4 and TRBJ2-1): ETGVTQSPTHLIKTRGQQVTLRCSSQSGHNTVSWYQQALGQGPQFIFQYYREEENGRGNFPPRFSGLQFPNYSSELNVNALELDDSALYLCASSPGGTGVLNEQFFGPGTRLTVL.

The chain couples TRBV7-6 to TRBJ1-3; 8 bases match TRBD1. In germline, CDR1 is SGHVS, CDR2 FNYEAQ. This CDR3 has 15 amino acids. J gave up 4 bases and V 7 bases, and 9 bases lay outside the gene matches. DNA for the CDR3: TGTGCCAGCACCCCGGACAGGGTTTTCGGAAACACCATATATTTT. Amino acids: CASTPDRVFGNTIYF.

The V gene is TRBV6-1, the J gene TRBJ1-5; weak D call: TRBD1 (6 bases). There are 15 residues in the CDR3. The V and J ends lost 4 bases and 3 bases respectively, with 13 bases between them. The V gene's germline CDR1 is MNHNS and CDR2 SASEGT. The chain's CDR3 is CASSVEQGPNQPQHF. DNA of the CDR3: TGTGCCAGCAGTGTTGAACAGGGTCCCAATCAGCCCCAGCATTTT.